Listed below are T cell receptor beta chains from one sample, sequenced in a study of blood T cell repertoires in COVID-19. Profiling relied on immunoSEQ multiplex PCR, and the TCRdb table lists in-frame clones only, not all of them. The data show 50,000 to 70,000 clones, more than 65% seen once. Sequencing input: peripheral blood. The receptors here all came from an older woman with acute or convalescent COVID-19. Both conserved end residues are part of each CDR3. Fields, in order: CDR3 length, J gene, D gene, clone size, V gene, CDR3 DNA, CDR3 protein. D genes are given only for firm matches. Size is omitted from some rows. Given values are once, few, many or a class for expanded clones.

13 | TRBJ1-4 | - | - | TRBV6-1 | TGTGCCAGCAGTGACCGACAGAATGAAAAACTGTTTTTT | CASSDRQNEKLFF
15 | TRBJ1-1 | TRBD1 | - | TRBV9 | TGTGCCAGCAGCGTAGAAGGACAGGGAAGCTTTGAAGCTTTCTTT | CASSVEGQGSFEAFF
16 | TRBJ2-3 | - | - | TRBV25-1 | TGTGCCAGCAGTGAAGCGGGACTGGCCGGGGCAGATACGCAGTATTTT | CASSEAGLAGADTQYF
14 | TRBJ2-3 | - | - | TRBV18 | TGTGCCAGCTCACCGTCAGGGGGCACAGATACGCAGTATTTT | CASSPSGGTDTQYF
12 | TRBJ2-7 | TRBD1 | - | TRBV12-3/TRBV12-4 | TGTGCCAGCACCATACAGGGGAGCGAGCAGTACTTC | CASTIQGSEQYF
15 | TRBJ1-1 | - | - | TRBV5-6 | TGTGCCAGCAGCCACCGACCAGAGGGGGACACTGAAGCTTTCTTT | CASSHRPEGDTEAFF
17 | TRBJ2-2 | TRBD2 | - | TRBV13 | TGTGCCAGCAGCCCACCCCTTAGGAGCGGGGGCACCGGGGAGCTGTTTTTT | CASSPPLRSGGTGELFF
11 | TRBJ1-1 | TRBD1 | - | TRBV20-1 | TGCAGTGCTAGCCCGCAGGGGGCCGCTTTCTTT | CSASPQGAAFF
14 | TRBJ1-2 | - | - | TRBV9 | TGTGCCAGCAGCCCGGACAGACCTAACTATGGCTACACCTTC | CASSPDRPNYGYTF
15 | TRBJ2-7 | TRBD1 | once | TRBV2 | TGTGCCAGCAGTGAAAGCGAACAGGGGCCCTACGAGCAGTACTTC | CASSESEQGPYEQYF
17 | TRBJ2-1 | TRBD2 | - | TRBV6-1 | TGTGCCAGCAGTGAAAGAAGCGGGGGAACGGCCTACAATGAGCAGTTCTTC | CASSERSGGTAYNEQFF
14 | TRBJ1-1 | - | few | TRBV4-2 | TGTGCCAGCAGCCAAGACAGGGGAAACACTGAAGCTTTCTTT | CASSQDRGNTEAFF
14 | TRBJ1-4 | - | - | TRBV5-8 | TGTGCCAGCGCCAGGGGTCCCACTAATGAAAAACTGTTTTTT | CASARGPTNEKLFF
13 | TRBJ2-1 | - | - | TRBV11-3 | TGTGCCAGCAGCTTAGGCGGGGTAAGTGAGCAGTTCTTC | CASSLGGVSEQFF
17 | TRBJ2-2 | TRBD2 | - | TRBV6-4 | TGTGCCAGCAGTGACTCGGGACGACGGGGGGACACCGGGGAGCTGTTTTTT | CASSDSGRRGDTGELFF
14 | TRBJ1-5 | TRBD1 | - | TRBV19 | TGTGCCAGTTCCCCCGCAGGGGGCTATCAGCCCCAGCATTTT | CASSPAGGYQPQHF
15 | TRBJ2-1 | - | - | TRBV5-1 | TGCGCCAGCAGCTTGGGGACTGGACAGAATAAGGCGGAGTTCTTC | CASSLGTGQNKAEFF
13 | TRBJ1-1 | TRBD1 | - | TRBV2 | TGTGCCAGCAGAACCGACAGGGGCACTGAAGCTTTCTTT | CASRTDRGTEAFF
12 | TRBJ1-2 | - | - | TRBV7-9 | TGTGCCAGCAGCTTAGCAGAGAGGGGCTACACCTTC | CASSLAERGYTF
14 | TRBJ1-1 | - | - | TRBV18 | TGTGCCAGCTCACGAACGGGGTCGGATACTGAAGCTTTCTTT | CASSRTGSDTEAFF
14 | TRBJ2-7 | TRBD1 | - | TRBV5-8 | TGTGCCAGCAGCTTCGACAGGGCGGCCTACGAGCAGTACTTC | CASSFDRAAYEQYF
16 | TRBJ1-4 | TRBD1 | - | TRBV27 | TGTGCCAGCAGTCCTCTACACAGGGGGATGAGTGAAAAACTGTTTTTT | CASSPLHRGMSEKLFF
15 | TRBJ2-2 | - | - | TRBV5-1 | TGCGCCAGCAGCTTGGGACAGACGGACACCGGGGAGCTGTTTTTT | CASSLGQTDTGELFF
14 | TRBJ1-4 | TRBD1 | - | TRBV18 | TGTGCCAGCTCACCACGACAGGGGAATGAAAAACTGTTTTTT | CASSPRQGNEKLFF
14 | TRBJ1-2 | TRBD1 | few | TRBV5-1 | TGCGCCAGCAGCTTGGACGGGACAGGGGATGGCTACACCTTC | CASSLDGTGDGYTF
14 | TRBJ2-7 | TRBD2 | - | TRBV10-3 | TGTGCCATCAGGACCCCGGGGGGATCGTCCGAGCAGTACTTC | CAIRTPGGSSEQYF
15 | TRBJ2-7 | - | - | TRBV6-1 | TGTGCCAGCAGTGAATCCCCGACAGTTTCCTACGAGCAGTACTTC | CASSESPTVSYEQYF
15 | TRBJ2-1 | - | - | TRBV20-1 | TGCAGTGCTACTGAATACGGGGGGCCGGTGGGTGAGCAGTTCTTC | CSATEYGGPVGEQFF
10 | TRBJ2-1 | - | - | TRBV29-1 | TGCAGCCCGCGGAACAATGAGCAGTTCTTC | CSPRNNEQFF
13 | TRBJ2-1 | - | - | TRBV2 | TGTGCCAGCAGTGGGGCCTCGACGCATGAGCAGTTCTTC | CASSGASTHEQFF
13 | TRBJ1-1 | TRBD1 | - | TRBV6-5 | TGTGCCACTACGGGACAGATGAACACTGAAGCTTTCTTT | CATTGQMNTEAFF